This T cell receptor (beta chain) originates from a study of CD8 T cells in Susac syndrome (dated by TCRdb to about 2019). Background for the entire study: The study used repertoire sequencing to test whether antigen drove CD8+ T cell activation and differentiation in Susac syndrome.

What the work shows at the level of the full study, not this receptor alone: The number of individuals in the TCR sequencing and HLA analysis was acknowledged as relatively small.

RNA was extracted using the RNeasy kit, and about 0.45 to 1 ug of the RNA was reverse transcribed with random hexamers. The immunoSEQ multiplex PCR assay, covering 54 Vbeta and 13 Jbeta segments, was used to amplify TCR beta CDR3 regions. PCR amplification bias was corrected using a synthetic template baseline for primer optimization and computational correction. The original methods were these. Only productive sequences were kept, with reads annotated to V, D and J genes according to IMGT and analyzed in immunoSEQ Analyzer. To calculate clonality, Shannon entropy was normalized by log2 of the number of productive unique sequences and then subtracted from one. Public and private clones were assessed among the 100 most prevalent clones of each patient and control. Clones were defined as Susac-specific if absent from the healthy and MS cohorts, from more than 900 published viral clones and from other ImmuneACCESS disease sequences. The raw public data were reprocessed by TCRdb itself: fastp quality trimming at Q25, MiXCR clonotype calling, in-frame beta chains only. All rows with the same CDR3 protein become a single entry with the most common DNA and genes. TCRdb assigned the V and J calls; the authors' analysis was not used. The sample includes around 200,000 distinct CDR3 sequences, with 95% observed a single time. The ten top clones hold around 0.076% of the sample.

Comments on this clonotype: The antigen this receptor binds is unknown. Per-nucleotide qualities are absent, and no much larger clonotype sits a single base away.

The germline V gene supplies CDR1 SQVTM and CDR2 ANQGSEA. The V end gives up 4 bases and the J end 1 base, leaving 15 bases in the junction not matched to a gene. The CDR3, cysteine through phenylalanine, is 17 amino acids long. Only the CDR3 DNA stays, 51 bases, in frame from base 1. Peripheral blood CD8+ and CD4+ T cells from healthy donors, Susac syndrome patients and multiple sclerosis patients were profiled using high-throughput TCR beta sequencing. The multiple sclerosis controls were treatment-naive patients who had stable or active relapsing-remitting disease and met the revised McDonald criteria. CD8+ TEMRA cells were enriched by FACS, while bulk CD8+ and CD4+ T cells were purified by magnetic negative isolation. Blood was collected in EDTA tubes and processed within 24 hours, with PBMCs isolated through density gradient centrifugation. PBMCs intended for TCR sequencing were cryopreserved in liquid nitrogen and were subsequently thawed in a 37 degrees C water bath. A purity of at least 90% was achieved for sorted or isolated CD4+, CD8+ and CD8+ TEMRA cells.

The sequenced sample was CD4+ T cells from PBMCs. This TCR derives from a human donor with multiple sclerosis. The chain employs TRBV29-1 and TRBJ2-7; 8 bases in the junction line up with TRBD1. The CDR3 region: CSVGVSGTGENSYEQYF. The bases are TGCAGCGTTGGGGTATCTGGGACAGGAGAAAATTCCTACGAGCAGTACTTC.